These 8 T cell receptor beta chains were sequenced from one sample in a study of shared clonotypes between healthy human individuals. The protocol was immunoSEQ multiplex PCR, while the TCRdb copy is restricted to in-frame clones and leaves out a portion. The data hold roughly 2 million clones, with 90% to 97% observed a single time. The material sequenced was naive CD4+ T cells sorted from blood. Subset specified: CD45RA+ positively selected. These receptors were taken from a man between 18 and 29 years old in good health.

This clone appeared a single time. This chain joins TRBV5-1 and TRBJ1-4, with D maybe TRBD1 (5 bases). CDR1 is SGHRS, CDR2 YFSETQ, per germline. V shed 4 bases and J shed 6 bases, with 13 bases lying between them. CDR3 length equals 14 residues. The CDR3 sequence: CASSTGDEHEKLFF. In DNA form, the CDR3 reads TGCGCCAGCAGCACAGGCGACGAGCATGAAAAACTGTTTTTT. The complete variable domain, with remaining parts taken from reference TRBV5-1 and TRBJ1-4, reads KAGVTQTPRYLIKTRGQQVTLSCSPISGHRSVSWYQQTPGQGLQFLFEYFSETQRNKGNFPGRFSGRQFSNSRSEMNVSTLELGDSALYLCASSTGDEHEKLFFGSGTQLSVL.

This clone has a single count. This chain's CDR3 is CASSDRGISDTQYF. The CDR3 nucleotides are TGCGCCAGCAGCGACCGGGGGATCTCAGATACGCAGTATTTT. The chain joins TRBV10-1 to TRBJ2-3, with a weak D call TRBD2 (6 bases). This CDR3 contains 14 residues. Deletions cut 6 bases from V and 4 bases from J, with 14 bases between. Germline V CDR1 and CDR2: WNHNN, SYGVQD (reference sequence).

This chain links TRBV4-1 with TRBJ2-5; 7 nucleotides align to TRBD1. Per the germline V gene, CDR1 is MGHRA and CDR2 is YSYEKL. V lost 4 bases, J lost 2 bases, and 7 bases stayed unmatched. The CDR3 runs to 15 residues. CDR3 sequence reads: CASSLEGQSQETQYF. The CDR3, as DNA: TGCGCCAGCAGCCTCGAGGGACAGTCACAAGAGACCCAGTACTTC.

The chain links TRBV7-8 to TRBJ1-3; D uncertain. V shed 4 bases and J shed 2 bases, with 6 bases lying between them. This CDR3 has 13 amino acids. CDR1 SGHVS and CDR2 FQNEAQ come from the germline V gene. DNA of the CDR3: TGTGCCAGCAGCTGGGATGCTGGAAACACCATATATTTT. This sequence encodes CASSWDAGNTIYF.

V usage is TRBV28 and J usage is TRBJ1-2; weak D call: TRBD1 (5 bases). V lost 3 bases and J 7 bases, leaving 15 bases between the germline ends. Germline CDR1 and CDR2: MDHEN and SYDVKM. The CDR3 totals 14 residues. The CDR3 nucleotides are TGTGCCAGCAGTTTGGGGGTACAGGCTACTGGCTACACCTTC. Protein sequence: CASSLGVQATGYTF.

This clone has just one count. The chain links TRBV7-8 to TRBJ1-2, with D unresolved. Germline V lookup: CDR1 SGHVS, CDR2 FQNEAQ. The germline V and J ends were trimmed by 1 base and 2 bases, with 8 bases remaining between them. The CDR3 has 14 amino acids. The CDR3 loop is CASSLEGTNYGYTF. CDR3 nucleotides: TGTGCCAGCAGCTTAGAGGGCACCAACTATGGCTACACCTTC.

The gene calls are TRBV10-2 and TRBJ1-3; D call uncertain. V lost 3 bases and J lost 0, with 6 bases in between. The germline gives CDR1 WSHSY, CDR2 SAAADI. This CDR3 contains 14 residues. This CDR3 reads CASSENDSGNTIYF. The CDR3, as DNA: TGCGCCAGCAGTGAAAACGACTCTGGAAACACCATATATTTT.

Notes on this clone: This CDR3 is also generated by other DNA sequences in the sample. The chain has TRBV5-1 and TRBJ1-3; D remains ambiguous. The CDR3 is 15 amino acids. Trimming cost V 0 bases and J 0 bases, with 7 bases left between them. CDR1 SGHRS and CDR2 YFSETQ come from the germline V gene. The CDR3 sequence: CASSLAPNSGNTIYF. The CDR3, as DNA: TGCGCCAGCAGCTTGGCCCCAAACTCTGGAAACACCATATATTTT.